This TCR beta chain was obtained from a study of T cell repertoires in cytomegalovirus infection. The overall study: Public TCR beta signature analysis indicated the presence of both CMV infection and matching HLA type. Study-wide points: Ex vivo, HLA-C-restricted CMV-specific TCR beta clonotypes prevailed over the rest of the response. Carriers of CMV plus the relevant HLA were identified by cumulative public TCR beta family frequency.

This clonotype was recorded many times. Its antigen remains unknown. From the reads, TCRdb called clonotypes with MiXCR, one entry per CDR3 protein. The sample lists more than 400,000 distinct CDR3 sequences, about 30% occurring once. The germline V gene encodes CDR1 SGHVS and CDR2 FNYEAQ. This CDR3 has 15 amino acids. The V end lost 1 base, the J end lost 5 bases, and 15 bases lay between the germline ends. Sequencing was done on a sample of PBMCs. The sequence was obtained from a human donor in good health (CMV status not recorded). Some clones in this sample may be carry-over from other donors' samples. V gene TRBV7-6 combines with J gene TRBJ2-7, with D perhaps matching TRBD2 (6 bases). CDR3 DNA sequence: TGTGCCAGCAGCTTAGGGGCCGGGAGAGGAGACGAGCAGTACGTC. Translation gives CASSLGAGRGDEQYV.